This T cell receptor beta chain was observed in a study of beta chain features in type 1 diabetes. General study results and limits: PCR may have favored shorter templates equally in patients and controls. Insertion counts at VDJ junctions were lower in type 1 diabetes patients, who also showed more deletions there. Here, the possible influence of HLA type (on TCRB rearrangement) remained unresolved.

The V end lost 0 bases, the J end lost 5 bases, and 13 bases lay between the germline ends. Germline V gene sequence: CDR1 LGHNA, CDR2 YSLEER. This CDR3 has 16 residues. The study reverse transcribed the entire isolated RNA, so it sequenced expressed TCRB transcripts. Sequencing was performed with immunoSEQ multiplex PCR; in TCRdb, only in-frame clones are kept and a portion is missing. The sample records 300,000 or so clones, roughly 8% being singletons. Note on this clone: Its cognate antigen is unknown.

Cell sorting via CD45RO/CCR7/CD25/CD127/CD95/CD27 was performed to obtain CD4+ naive, central memory, regulatory and stem cell-like memory cells. Sample: central memory CD4+ T cells from blood. The receptor comes from a woman under 30 in good health. The chain employs TRBV4-3 and TRBJ2-2; TRBD1 is a possible D gene (6 bases). In DNA, the CDR3 is TGCGCCAGCAGCCAAGATCCCAGGGGAGAAACCGGGGAGCTGTTTTTT. Its protein product is CASSQDPRGETGELFF.